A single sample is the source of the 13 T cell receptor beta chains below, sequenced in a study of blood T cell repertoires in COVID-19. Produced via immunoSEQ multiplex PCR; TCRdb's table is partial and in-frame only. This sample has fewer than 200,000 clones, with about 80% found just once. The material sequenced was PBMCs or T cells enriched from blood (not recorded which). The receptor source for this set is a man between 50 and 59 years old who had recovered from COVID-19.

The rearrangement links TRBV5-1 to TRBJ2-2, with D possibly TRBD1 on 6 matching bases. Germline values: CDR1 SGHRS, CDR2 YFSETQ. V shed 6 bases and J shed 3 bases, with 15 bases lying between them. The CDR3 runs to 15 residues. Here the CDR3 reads CASTLDRPDTGELFF. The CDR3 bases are TGCGCCAGCACCTTAGACAGGCCGGACACCGGGGAGCTGTTTTTT.

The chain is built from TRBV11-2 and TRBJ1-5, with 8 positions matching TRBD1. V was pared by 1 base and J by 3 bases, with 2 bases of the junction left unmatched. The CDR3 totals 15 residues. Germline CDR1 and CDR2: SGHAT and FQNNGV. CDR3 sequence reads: CASSLGTGNNQPQHF. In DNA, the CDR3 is TGTGCCAGCAGCTTAGGGACAGGGAACAATCAGCCCCAGCATTTT. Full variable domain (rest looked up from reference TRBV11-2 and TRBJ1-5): EAGVAQSPRYKIIEKRQSVAFWCNPISGHATLYWYQQILGQGPKLLIQFQNNGVVDDSQLPKDRFSAERLKGVDSTLKIQPAKLEDSAVYLCASSLGTGNNQPQHFGDGTRLSIL.

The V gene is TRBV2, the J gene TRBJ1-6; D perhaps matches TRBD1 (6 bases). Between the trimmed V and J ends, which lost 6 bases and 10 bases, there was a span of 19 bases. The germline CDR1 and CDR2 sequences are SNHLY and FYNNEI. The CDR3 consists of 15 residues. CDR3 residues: CASRDTWGRSSPLHF. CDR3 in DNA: TGTGCCAGCAGGGACACGTGGGGGCGGAGCTCACCCCTCCACTTT. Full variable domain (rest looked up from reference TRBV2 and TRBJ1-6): EPEVTQTPSHQVTQMGQEVILRCVPISNHLYFYWYRQILGQKVEFLVSFYNNEISEKSEIFDDQFSVERPDGSNFTLKIRSTKLEDSAMYFCASRDTWGRSSPLHFGNGTRLTVT.

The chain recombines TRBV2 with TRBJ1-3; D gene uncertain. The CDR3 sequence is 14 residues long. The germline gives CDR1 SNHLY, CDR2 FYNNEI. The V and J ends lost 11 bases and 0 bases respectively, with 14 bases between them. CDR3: CAGKDSVSGNTIYF. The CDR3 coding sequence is TGTGCCGGGAAGGACTCCGTCTCTGGAAACACCATATATTTT.

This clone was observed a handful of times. CDR3 in DNA: TGCGCCAGCACAGAGCGGGGGGTCCGTAATGAGCAGTTCTTC. Amino acid sequence: CASTERGVRNEQFF. The chain joins TRBV10-2 to TRBJ2-1, with 9 bases matching TRBD2. The CDR3 covers 14 residues. Trimming took 7 bases from V and 7 from J; bases not matched to a gene: 8. Germline-derived CDR1 and CDR2 are WSHSY and SAAADI.

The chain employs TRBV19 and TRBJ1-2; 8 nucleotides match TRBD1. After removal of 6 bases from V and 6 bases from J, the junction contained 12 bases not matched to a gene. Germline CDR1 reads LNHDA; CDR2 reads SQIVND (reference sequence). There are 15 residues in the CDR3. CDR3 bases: TGTGCCAGTAGCCCCGGGACAGGACTAAAGAATGGCTACACCTTC. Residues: CASSPGTGLKNGYTF. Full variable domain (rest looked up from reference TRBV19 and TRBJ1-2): DGGITQSPKYLFRKEGQNVTLSCEQNLNHDAMYWYRQDPGQGLRLIYYSQIVNDFQKGDIAEGYSVSREKKESFPLTVTSAQKNPTAFYLCASSPGTGLKNGYTFGSGTRLTVV.

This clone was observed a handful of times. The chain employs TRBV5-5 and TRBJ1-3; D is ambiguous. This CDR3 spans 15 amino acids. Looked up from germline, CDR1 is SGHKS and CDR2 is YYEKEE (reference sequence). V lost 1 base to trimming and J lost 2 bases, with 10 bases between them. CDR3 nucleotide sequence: TGTGCCAGCAGCTTGTCAAACTACCCTGGAAACACCATATATTTT. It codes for CASSLSNYPGNTIYF.

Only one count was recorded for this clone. CDR3 nucleotides: TGTGCCAGCAGCCAAGACCTAGCGGGGGTTGAGCAGTTCTTC. This encodes CASSQDLAGVEQFF. The chain is built from TRBV3-1 (or the pseudogene TRBV3-2) and TRBJ2-1; the match to TRBD2 covers 10 bases. The CDR3 sequence is 14 residues long. Trimming removed 0 bases from V and 9 bases from J; junction bases left unmatched: 2. CDR1 is LGHDT, CDR2 YNNKEL, per germline (reference sequence).

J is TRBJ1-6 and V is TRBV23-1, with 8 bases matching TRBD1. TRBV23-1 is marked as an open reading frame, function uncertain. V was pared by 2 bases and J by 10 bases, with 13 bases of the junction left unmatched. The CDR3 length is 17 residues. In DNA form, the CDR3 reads TGCGCCAGCAGTCAAGCCTTCGGGACAGGCGTCGAATCACCCCTCCACTTT. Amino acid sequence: CASSQAFGTGVESPLHF.

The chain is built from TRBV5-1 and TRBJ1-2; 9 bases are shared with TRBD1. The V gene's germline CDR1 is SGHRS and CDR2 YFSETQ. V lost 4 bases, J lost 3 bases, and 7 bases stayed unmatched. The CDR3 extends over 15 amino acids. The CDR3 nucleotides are TGCGCCAGCAGCCTAGGGACAGGGCTGGACTATGGCTACACCTTC. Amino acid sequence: CASSLGTGLDYGYTF.

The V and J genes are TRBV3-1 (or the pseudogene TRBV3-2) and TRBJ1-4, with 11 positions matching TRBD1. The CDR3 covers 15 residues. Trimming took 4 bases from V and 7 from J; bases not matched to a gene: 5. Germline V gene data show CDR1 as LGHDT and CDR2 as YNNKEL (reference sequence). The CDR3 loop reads CASSLGQGAGEKLFF. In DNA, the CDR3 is TGTGCCAGCAGCCTCGGACAGGGGGCCGGTGAAAAACTGTTTTTT.

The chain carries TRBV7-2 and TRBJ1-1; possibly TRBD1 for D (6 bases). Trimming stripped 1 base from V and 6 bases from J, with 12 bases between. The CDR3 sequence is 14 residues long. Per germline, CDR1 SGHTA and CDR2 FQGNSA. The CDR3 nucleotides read TGTGCCAGCAGCTTAGGCAAGGGGGTCGCTGAAGCTTTCTTT. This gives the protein CASSLGKGVAEAFF.

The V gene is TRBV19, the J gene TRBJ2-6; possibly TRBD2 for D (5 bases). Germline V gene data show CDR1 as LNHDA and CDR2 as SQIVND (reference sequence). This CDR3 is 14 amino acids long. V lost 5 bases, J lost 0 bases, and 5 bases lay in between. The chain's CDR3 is CASSEGSGANVLTF. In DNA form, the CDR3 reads TGTGCCAGTAGTGAGGGCTCTGGGGCCAACGTCCTGACTTTC.